The entry below describes one TCR beta chain. The germline gives CDR1 SGDLS, CDR2 YYNGEE. The length of the CDR3 is 13 residues. The data derive from a study of T cells expressing NK-cell markers. After re-calling the 5' RACE reads, TCRdb lists one entry per CDR3 protein, DNA absent. Recorded for this sample: 550,000 to 600,000 distinct CDR3 sequences. The sequence was obtained from a young man in good health. This rearrangement joins TRBV9 to TRBJ1-5; as DNA is missing, the TRBD1 call by TCRdb cannot be tested. Sequencing input: blood T cells: a sorted CD56 or NKG2C T cell subset, CD4+ or CD8+ T cells, or bulk PBMC T cells (not recorded which). The CDR3 loop is CASGQGGNQPQHF.